These 18 T cell receptor beta chains originate from one sample sequenced in a study of blood T cell repertoires in COVID-19. This table comes from immunoSEQ multiplex PCR, and its TCRdb copy is limited to in-frame clones, with some not included. The sample lists fewer than 30,000 clones; roughly 80% were seen once. The sample was peripheral blood. These receptors were collected from a woman aged 55-69 years with acute or convalescent COVID-19.

The chain has TRBV5-1 and TRBJ2-7; TRBD1 is a possible D gene (6 bases). Germline V gene lookup returns CDR1 SGHRS and CDR2 YFSETQ. This CDR3 has 11 amino acids. V lost 5 bases and J lost 9, with 12 bases in between. Here the CDR3 reads CASSERGGQYF. Here the CDR3 DNA reads TGCGCCAGCAGTGAAAGAGGGGGGCAGTACTTC.

The CDR3 protein is CASSSGYGYTF. The DNA for the CDR3 is TGTGCCAGCAGTTCGGGCTATGGCTACACCTTC. This chain uses TRBV6-2 or TRBV6-3 with TRBJ1-2, with D uncertain. The CDR3 consists of 11 residues. Germline V gene data show CDR1 as MNHEY and CDR2 as SVGEGT. The germline V and J ends were trimmed by 4 bases and 4 bases, with 4 bases remaining between them.

This clone is a singleton in its sample. The chain joins TRBV18 to TRBJ1-5; D not resolved. Germline V gene lookup returns CDR1 KGHSH and CDR2 LQKENI. This CDR3 has 17 residues. Trimming left V 2 bases short and J 6 bases short, with 20 bases between. CDR3 sequence: CASSPYMGGGEGQPQHF. CDR3 sequence (DNA): TGTGCCAGCTCACCATATATGGGCGGTGGTGAGGGTCAGCCCCAGCATTTT.

V is TRBV5-6 and J is TRBJ2-3; 14 nucleotides line up with TRBD2. CDR1 is SGHDT, CDR2 YYEEEE, per germline. J was trimmed by 7 bases and V by 4 bases; bases with no gene match: 8. The CDR3 covers 16 residues. The CDR3 DNA follows: TGTGCCAGCAGCCTAAGGACTAGCGGGGGGATGAATACGCAGTATTTT. Translating it yields CASSLRTSGGMNTQYF.

V usage is TRBV19 and J usage is TRBJ1-3; maybe TRBD1 (5 bases). This CDR3 spans 15 amino acids. Germline V CDR1 and CDR2: LNHDA, SQIVND (reference sequence). Trimming left V 4 bases short and J 4 bases short, with 14 bases between. CDR3 nucleotide sequence: TGTGCCAGTAGTAAGGGCAGGGAGGTCGGAAACACCATATATTTT. As protein: CASSKGREVGNTIYF.

The chain links TRBV28 to TRBJ2-2, with 9 positions matching TRBD1. CDR1 MDHEN and CDR2 SYDVKM come from the germline V gene. The CDR3 covers 15 residues. Trimming removed 2 bases from V and 3 bases from J; junction bases left unmatched: 1. The CDR3 spells CASSLGTGYTGELFF. In nucleotides, the CDR3 is TGTGCCAGCAGTTTAGGGACAGGGTACACCGGGGAGCTGTTTTTT.

The chain employs TRBV5-1 and TRBJ2-2; D is perhaps TRBD1 (6 bases). V was clipped by 0 bases and J by 5 bases, with 11 bases between them. The CDR3 extends over 15 amino acids. Per the germline V gene, CDR1 is SGHRS and CDR2 is YFSETQ. The chain's CDR3 is CASSLDRVGTGELFF. CDR3 coding DNA: TGCGCCAGCAGCTTGGACAGGGTGGGGACCGGGGAGCTGTTTTTT.

The rearrangement links TRBV6-5 to TRBJ1-2; the D gene is possibly TRBD1 (5 bases). In germline, CDR1 is MNHEY, CDR2 SVGAGI. The CDR3 runs to 15 residues. V was pared by 0 bases and J by 2 bases, with 10 bases between. This CDR3 is CASSYSTGGNYGYTF. The CDR3 DNA reads as TGTGCCAGCAGTTACTCGACCGGGGGGAACTATGGCTACACCTTC.

This clone was detected a few times. The V call is TRBV7-2, the J call TRBJ2-1, with 10 bases aligning to TRBD1. Germline CDR1 and CDR2: SGHTA and FQGNSA. Losses at the gene ends were 1 base for V and 8 bases for J; bases not matched to a gene: 5. The length of the CDR3 is 15 residues. The CDR3 bases are TGTGCCAGCAGCTTAGTTACGACAGGGGGCTATGAGCAGTTCTTC. It is translated as CASSLVTTGGYEQFF.

The rearrangement links TRBV10-3 to TRBJ1-2, with D perhaps TRBD1 (6 bases). The germline V gene has CDR1 ENHRY and CDR2 SYGVKD. The CDR3 totals 13 residues. Trimming cost V 3 bases and J 5 bases, with 10 bases left between them. The CDR3 region is CAISDRTEYGYTF. In nucleotides, the CDR3 is TGTGCCATCAGTGATAGGACAGAATATGGCTACACCTTC.

The chain links TRBV29-1 to TRBJ2-5, with 9 bases matching TRBD1. The germline V gene encodes CDR1 SQVTM and CDR2 ANQGSEA. The CDR3 totals 13 residues. V shed 5 bases and J 5 bases; nucleotides not matched to a gene: 6. Here the CDR3 reads CSVFTGGSETQYF. The CDR3 nucleotides read TGCAGCGTTTTTACAGGGGGCAGCGAGACCCAGTACTTC.

The chain joins TRBV7-2 to TRBJ2-2; D is undetermined. Trimming took 5 bases from V and 3 from J, leaving 4 bases between them. Germline values: CDR1 SGHTA, CDR2 FQGNSA. This CDR3 spans 12 amino acids. Here the CDR3 reads CASSHYTGELFF. CDR3 DNA sequence: TGTGCCAGCAGCCACTACACCGGGGAGCTGTTTTTT.

The V and J genes are TRBV24-1 and TRBJ2-5; TRBD2 is a possible D gene (6 bases). Trimming removed 1 base from V and 5 bases from J, with 13 bases in between. The CDR3 runs to 15 residues. The germline V gene has CDR1 KGHDR and CDR2 SFDVKD. The DNA of the CDR3 is TGTGCCACCAGTGATTTTCCGGGGGTGGAGGAGACCCAGTACTTC. Translation: CATSDFPGVEETQYF.

The chain combines TRBV7-3 with TRBJ2-5; 10 nucleotides align to TRBD2. The germline CDR1 and CDR2 sequences are SGHTA and FQGTGA. This CDR3 region has 14 residues. Germline trimming cut 5 bases from V and 5 bases from J; bases unmatched to any gene: 5. In DNA form, the CDR3 reads TGTGCCAGCAGCCCGGGACTAGCGAGGGAGACCCAGTACTTC. As protein: CASSPGLARETQYF.

The rearrangement joins TRBV4-1 to TRBJ2-7; 9 positions match TRBD2. The CDR3 is 15 amino acids. Unmatched junction bases numbered 10, after V lost 6 bases and J lost 4 bases. Germline V gives CDR1 MGHRA, CDR2 YSYEKL. CDR3 bases: TGCGCCAGCAGAGCCGGGACTAGCCGAAGATACGAGCAGTACTTC. This codes for CASRAGTSRRYEQYF.

This chain connects TRBV5-4 to TRBJ2-2; 14 bases line up with TRBD2. The germline V gene has CDR1 SGHNT and CDR2 YYREEE (reference sequence). CDR3 length equals 17 residues. V was clipped by 0 bases and J by 5 bases; unmatched bases: 3. This chain's CDR3 is CASSLGLAGGKTGELFF. Here the CDR3 DNA reads TGTGCCAGCAGCTTGGGACTAGCGGGGGGGAAGACCGGGGAGCTGTTTTTT.

This clone was seen a single time. The chain couples TRBV28 to TRBJ1-1; D might be TRBD1 (6 bases). The germline CDR1 and CDR2 sequences are MDHEN and SYDVKM. V dropped 3 bases and J dropped 3 bases, with 14 bases sitting between them. The CDR3 length is 15 residues. The DNA of the CDR3 is TGTGCCAGCAGTTTGGGGGGGGCGGGGGACACTGAAGCTTTCTTT. Translation gives CASSLGGAGDTEAFF.

The V call is TRBV30, the J call TRBJ2-1; D ambiguous. CDR3 length: 11 amino acids. Trimming stripped 2 bases from V and 7 bases from J, with 6 bases between. Germline CDR1 is GTSNPN and CDR2 is SVGIG (reference sequence). CDR3 nucleotides: TGTGCCTGGAGTCCCCGGAATGAGCAGTTCTTC. Its protein product is CAWSPRNEQFF.